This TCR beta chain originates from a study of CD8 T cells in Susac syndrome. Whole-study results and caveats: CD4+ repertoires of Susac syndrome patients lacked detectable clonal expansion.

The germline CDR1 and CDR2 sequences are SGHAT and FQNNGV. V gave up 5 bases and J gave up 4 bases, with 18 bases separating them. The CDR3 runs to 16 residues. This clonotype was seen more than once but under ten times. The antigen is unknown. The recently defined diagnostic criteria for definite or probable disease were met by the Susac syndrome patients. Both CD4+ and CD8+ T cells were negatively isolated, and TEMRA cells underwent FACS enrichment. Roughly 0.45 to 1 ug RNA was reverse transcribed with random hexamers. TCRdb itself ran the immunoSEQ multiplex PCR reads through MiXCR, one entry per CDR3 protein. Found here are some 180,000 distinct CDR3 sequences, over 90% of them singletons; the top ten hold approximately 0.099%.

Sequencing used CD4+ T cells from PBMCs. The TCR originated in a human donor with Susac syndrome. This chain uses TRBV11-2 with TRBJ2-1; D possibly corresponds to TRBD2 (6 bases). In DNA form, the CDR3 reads TGTGCCAGCAGCCCCCCTGGAGCGGGCGGTTACAATGAGCAGTTCTTC. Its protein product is CASSPPGAGGYNEQFF. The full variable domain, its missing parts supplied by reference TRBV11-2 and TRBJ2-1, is EAGVAQSPRYKIIEKRQSVAFWCNPISGHATLYWYQQILGQGPKLLIQFQNNGVVDDSQLPKDRFSAERLKGVDSTLKIQPAKLEDSAVYLCASSPPGAGGYNEQFFGPGTRLTVL.